These T cell receptor beta chains were read from a single sample in a study of OX40 agonist ivuxolimab in advanced cancers. Only in-frame clones appear in the TCRdb table, and some are missing; sequencing was by immunoSEQ multiplex PCR. This table has over 60,000 clones, 70% to 90% appearing once. The source was CD4+ or CD8+ T cells sorted from blood, collected in a trial of the OX40 agonist ivuxolimab. Receptors originate from an adult with an advanced solid tumor such as melanoma, head and neck, liver or kidney cancer. Each CDR3 is given with its conserved first and last residue. The order of the fields is clone size, J gene, V gene, CDR3 protein. Rows give clone size only sometimes, using once, few, many, or a class for an expanded clone.

NA	TRBJ1-1	TRBV2	CASSVTEENTEAFF
NA	TRBJ2-1	TRBV27	CASRLTYFNEQFF
NA	TRBJ2-7	TRBV15	CATSRDIGTGLYEQYF
NA	TRBJ2-7	TRBV7-9	CASSLGGISSYEQYF
NA	TRBJ2-6	TRBV2	CASRGLPLLSGANVLTF
NA	TRBJ2-5	TRBV14	CASSRTSGDWETQYF
NA	TRBJ1-5	TRBV5-6	CASSGPPRGGQPQHF
NA	TRBJ2-1	TRBV5-8	CASSPGGGLAGNEQFF
NA	TRBJ1-2	TRBV7-9	CASSGQGDYGYTF
NA	TRBJ1-2	TRBV7-3	CASSLIGQGDYTF
once	TRBJ1-2	TRBV7-2	CASSVRTERRGYTF
NA	TRBJ2-2	TRBV7-3	CASSLWRGSNTGELFF
few	TRBJ2-7	TRBV5-4	CASSSPGQGHYEQYF
NA	TRBJ2-5	TRBV5-1	CASRAGGYQETQYF
NA	TRBJ2-1	TRBV4-3	CASSQGSRGNSYNEQFF
NA	TRBJ1-5	TRBV28	CASSPWKGGDRQPQHF
NA	TRBJ1-2	TRBV4-2	CASSQDGQGRPRGYTF
NA	TRBJ2-1	TRBV5-6	CASSLQLAGGSRSQFF
NA	TRBJ1-2	TRBV6-6	CASSLPGRWTGGYTF
NA	TRBJ2-3	TRBV7-3	CASSPGTSGSFTDTQYF
few	TRBJ1-5	TRBV5-1	CASSSLTDREHQPQHF
NA	TRBJ1-1	TRBV9	CASSVGPSDREAFF
NA	TRBJ1-2	TRBV6-1	CATTDRNYGYTF
NA	TRBJ2-5	TRBV7-2	CASSLAARETQYF
NA	TRBJ1-4	TRBV4-1	CASSPQGAREKLFF
NA	TRBJ1-5	TRBV6-5	CASSYYKGSNQPQHF
NA	TRBJ1-4	TRBV29-1	CSVRRTRNEKLFF
NA	TRBJ2-3	TRBV7-9	CASSRDSNTDTQYF
once	TRBJ1-5	TRBV7-9	CASSSGGSNQPQHF
NA	TRBJ2-3	TRBV2	CASKFSGGLTDTQYF
NA	TRBJ2-2	TRBV5-8	CASSLVGFRDTGELFF
NA	TRBJ2-5	TRBV2	CASSEQRGGQETQYF
NA	TRBJ2-1	TRBV15	CATSRVRYNEQFF
NA	TRBJ1-4	TRBV6-5	CASSEQGGKLFF
NA	TRBJ2-7	TRBV10-3	CASQGSSYEQYF
NA	TRBJ1-2	TRBV2	CASQEDSNYGYTF
few	TRBJ1-1	TRBV7-8	CASSLEWGEAFF
once	TRBJ2-3	TRBV5-1	CASSPDAGGTDTQYF
NA	TRBJ2-1	TRBV6-5	CASRPTGYNEQFF
NA	TRBJ2-1	TRBV18	CASSLQGRSLYNEQFF
NA	TRBJ2-5	TRBV9	CASSVRGSQETQYF
NA	TRBJ1-1	TRBV19	CASTRGRDTEAFF
once	TRBJ1-2	TRBV25-1	CASAEGSYGYTF
NA	TRBJ2-7	TRBV23-1	CASSHGRQTYEQYF
NA	TRBJ2-7	TRBV6-6	CASSTRAGRRYEQYF
NA	TRBJ2-2	TRBV5-4	CASSVDQSTGELFF
NA	TRBJ2-2	TRBV10-3	CAIREGGGTGELFF
NA	TRBJ2-1	TRBV7-2	CASSYQQGAGEGQFF
NA	TRBJ1-6	TRBV19	CASSIGREVPLHF
NA	TRBJ2-5	TRBV27	CASSLSVTGTQETQYF
NA	TRBJ2-3	TRBV9	CASSPRTTGDTQYF
NA	TRBJ2-4	TRBV6-5	CASSGTSSAKNIQYF